The 7 T cell receptor beta chains below all came from one sample that was sequenced in a study of blood T cell repertoires in COVID-19. Method: immunoSEQ multiplex PCR; TCRdb's copy keeps in-frame clones and lacks some. The repertoire has 170,000 or so clones, approximately 88% of them found once; the top ten carry 13% to 15%. Material for sequencing was peripheral blood. The receptor source for this set is a man younger than 35 with active or convalescent COVID-19.

V is TRBV3-1 (or the pseudogene TRBV3-2) and J is TRBJ1-1; D perhaps matches TRBD1 (5 bases). Germline assignment: CDR1 LGHDT and CDR2 YNNKEL (reference sequence). Trimming stripped 4 bases from V and 1 base from J, with 13 bases between. The CDR3 has 15 amino acids. CDR3 loop: CASSPARGKNTEAFF. CDR3 in DNA: TGTGCCAGCAGCCCCGCTCGGGGGAAGAACACTGAAGCTTTCTTT.

Comment on this clone: The same CDR3 is also encoded by other DNA sequences in this sample. This sequence joins TRBV5-1 and TRBJ2-2, with TRBD2 identical over 12 bases. The length of the CDR3 is 15 residues. In germline, CDR1 is SGHRS, CDR2 YFSETQ. J was trimmed by 6 bases and V by 0 bases; bases with no gene match: 0. Here the CDR3 reads CASSLGLAGAGELFF. The CDR3 nucleotides read TGCGCCAGCAGCTTGGGACTAGCGGGAGCCGGGGAGCTGTTTTTT.

The chain couples TRBV9 to TRBJ2-7; 12 nucleotides match TRBD1. The CDR3 spans 15 residues. The V gene end was trimmed by 4 bases and the J gene end by 7 bases; junction bases not matched to a gene: 9. Germline CDR1 reads SGDLS; CDR2 reads YYNGEE. The CDR3 spells CASSSRGQGAGEQYF. The CDR3 bases are TGTGCCAGCAGCTCCCGGGGACAGGGGGCAGGGGAGCAGTACTTC.

The sample holds one count of this clone. The V gene is TRBV5-1, the J gene TRBJ2-1; perhaps TRBD1 as D (5 bases). Trimming removed 0 bases at V and 4 bases at J, with 11 bases between. The germline gives CDR1 SGHRS, CDR2 YFSETQ. This CDR3 has 15 amino acids. This CDR3 is CASSLGETVYNEQFF. CDR3 nucleotides: TGCGCCAGCAGCTTGGGAGAGACAGTGTACAATGAGCAGTTCTTC.

The genes are TRBV2 and TRBJ2-2, with D unclear. Germline V gene sequence: CDR1 SNHLY, CDR2 FYNNEI. CDR3 length: 13 residues. The V end was cut by 6 bases, the J end by 1 base, with 6 bases between. As DNA, the CDR3 is TGTGCCAGCAGAAACAGGAACACCGGGGAGCTGTTTTTT. Translated: CASRNRNTGELFF.

V usage is TRBV11-2 and J usage is TRBJ1-3; D call uncertain. Germline V gene sequence: CDR1 SGHAT, CDR2 FQNNGV. Between the trimmed V and J ends, which lost 2 bases and 1 base, there was a span of 15 bases. The CDR3 spans 17 residues. CDR3 DNA: TGTGCCAGCAGCTTATTGCACCCCGCGGGTTCTGGAAACACCATATATTTT. Its translation is CASSLLHPAGSGNTIYF.

The chain combines TRBV11-2 with TRBJ2-1, with D perhaps TRBD1 (6 bases). Trimming left V 1 base short and J 8 bases short, with 15 bases between. Germline-derived CDR1 and CDR2 are SGHAT and FQNNGV. This CDR3 comprises 15 residues. The DNA for the CDR3 is TGTGCCAGCAGCTTAGTGAATTTACAGGGCTATGAGCAGTTCTTC. This encodes CASSLVNLQGYEQFF.